A selection of T cell receptor beta chains follows, all from one sample in a study of regulatory T cells in long-lasting Graves disease. MiXCR, run by TCRdb on the multiplex PCR reads, gives a single entry per CDR3 protein. The table records fewer than 350,000 distinct CDR3 sequences, roughly 18% of them present only once. Specimen: peripheral blood mononuclear cells (PBMCs), collected at new diagnosis, from a patient treated with antithyroid drugs. These receptors all stem from a female donor with Graves disease. Both conserved end residues are part of each CDR3. D genes are given only for firm matches. Part of the rows lack a size; the others show once, few, many or a class for expanded clones.

V	size	D	J	length	DNA	CDR3
TRBV6-2/TRBV6-3	many	TRBD2	TRBJ2-1	17	TGTGCCAGCAGTTATCAAGGAAGCGGGAGCTCCTACAATGAGCAGTTCTTC	CASSYQGSGSSYNEQFF
TRBV5-8	many	NA	TRBJ2-2	20	TGTGCCAGCCCCCGGGCCCCCGGACAAGGGCTATTTGAAGATACGGGGGAGCTGTTTTTT	CASPRAPGQGLFEDTGELFF
TRBV28	NA	NA	TRBJ2-7	14	TGTGCCAGCAGCCGACGAGTAGAGGTCTACGAGCAGTACTTC	CASSRRVEVYEQYF
TRBV7-3	NA	TRBD2	TRBJ2-1	17	TGTGCCAGCAGCCCCAACCGACTAGCGGGAGAAAACAATGAGCAGTTCTTC	CASSPNRLAGENNEQFF
TRBV4-1	many	NA	TRBJ1-2	14	TGCGCCAGCAGCCCCTGGACGGGCGTCTATGGCTACACCTTC	CASSPWTGVYGYTF
TRBV5-1	NA	TRBD1	TRBJ1-2	16	TGCGCCAGCAGCTTGGCCGCTATCGGGACAGGGGGAGGCTACACCTTC	CASSLAAIGTGGGYTF
TRBV9	once	NA	TRBJ1-1	14	TGTGCCAGCAGCGTGGAAGGCCGGGGCACTGAAGCTTTCTTT	CASSVEGRGTEAFF
TRBV19	NA	NA	TRBJ1-1	15	TGTGCCAGTAGTTCCCAGTTTGTTGGTAGCACTGAAGCTTTCTTT	CASSSQFVGSTEAFF
TRBV5-4	few	TRBD2	TRBJ2-7	13	TGTGCCAGCAGCCCTGGACTAGCCTCCGAGCAGTACTTC	CASSPGLASEQYF
TRBV2	few	NA	TRBJ2-7	12	TGTGCCAGCAGGGTTGAGGGCGGCGAGCAGTACTTC	CASRVEGGEQYF
TRBV7-9	NA	TRBD1	TRBJ2-4	14	TGTGCCAGCAGCTTTGGACAGGGAGCGAACATTCAGTACTTC	CASSFGQGANIQYF
TRBV28	many	NA	TRBJ1-1	15	TGTGCCAGCAGCTACCCCCGGCCAAGGGACACTGAAGCTTTCTTT	CASSYPRPRDTEAFF
TRBV20-1	many	NA	TRBJ2-1	15	TGCAGTGCTAGAGACTGGGTAAGGGGGAACAATGAGCAGTTCTTC	CSARDWVRGNNEQFF
TRBV27	once	TRBD1	TRBJ2-6	16	TGTGCCAGCAGCGTAGTGACAGGGGCTGGGGCCAACGTCCTGACTTTC	CASSVVTGAGANVLTF
TRBV11-3	NA	NA	TRBJ2-3	18	TGTGCCAGCAGCTCACCGACCTCCCGGGAGTTTCTGACAGATACGCAGTATTTT	CASSSPTSREFLTDTQYF
TRBV12-5	many	NA	TRBJ1-1	17	TGTGCTAGTGGTTTGGTGGAGGTGAGGGGCCCGGGCACTGAAGCTTTCTTT	CASGLVEVRGPGTEAFF
TRBV2	NA	NA	TRBJ1-3	16	TGTGCCAGCAGGGCCCGAATCTACTCCTCTGGAAACACCATATATTTT	CASRARIYSSGNTIYF
TRBV6-9	NA	TRBD1	TRBJ2-5	15	TGTGCCAGCAGTTACTCTCGGACAGGGGGAGAGACCCAGTACTTC	CASSYSRTGGETQYF
TRBV27	NA	TRBD1	TRBJ1-2	17	TGTGCCAGCAAATCCCATCACGGACAGGGGGCTACCTATCGCTACACCTTC	CASKSHHGQGATYRYTF
TRBV4-2	NA	NA	TRBJ1-6	16	TGTGCCAGCAGCCAAAATCTCGCAGGGGTAGGTTCACCCCTCCACTTT	CASSQNLAGVGSPLHF
TRBV5-1	many	NA	TRBJ2-3	13	TGCGCCAGCAGCTTGCTGGAGACAGATACGCAGTATTTT	CASSLLETDTQYF
TRBV5-6	NA	NA	TRBJ1-5	13	TGTGCCAGCAGCTCGGAGGGTGGGGGGCCCCAGCATTTT	CASSSEGGGPQHF
TRBV6-1	many	TRBD2	TRBJ2-7	13	TGTGCCAGTTCTGCTAGCGGGATCTACGAGCAGTACTTC	CASSASGIYEQYF
TRBV28	many	NA	TRBJ2-4	16	TGTGCCAGCAGTGTCGTTAGCGGAGGGGCCAAAAACATTCAGTACTTC	CASSVVSGGAKNIQYF
TRBV12-5	NA	NA	TRBJ2-2	16	TGTGCTAGTGGTTTGGTACCAGGGACTTACACCGGGGAGCTGTTTTTT	CASGLVPGTYTGELFF
TRBV5-1	many	TRBD2	TRBJ2-1	18	TGCGCCAGCAGCTTCGGACTAGCGGGAGTGAGCTCCTACAATGAGCAGTTCTTC	CASSFGLAGVSSYNEQFF
TRBV27	NA	NA	TRBJ2-1	9	TGTGCCAGCTGGGGTGAGCAGTTCTTC	CASWGEQFF
TRBV20-1	few	TRBD2	TRBJ2-5	15	TGCAGTGCAGGACTAGCGGGAGGGATGCAAGAGACCCAGTACTTC	CSAGLAGGMQETQYF
TRBV28	many	NA	TRBJ2-7	15	TGTGCCAGCAGTTTTCGGGGGAGTTCACGGAACGAGCAGTACTTC	CASSFRGSSRNEQYF
TRBV6-2/TRBV6-3	many	TRBD2	TRBJ2-5	15	TGTGCCAGCAGTTCTACTAGCGGCAGCCAAGAGACCCAGTACTTC	CASSSTSGSQETQYF
TRBV9	NA	TRBD1	TRBJ2-3	16	TGTGCCAGCAGCGTCCGACAGGGGGTTGGAACAGATACGCAGTATTTT	CASSVRQGVGTDTQYF
TRBV11-3	many	NA	TRBJ1-2	14	TGTGCCAGCAGCTTAGATCGTGGGACAAATGGCTACACCTTC	CASSLDRGTNGYTF
TRBV19	many	NA	TRBJ1-4	14	TGTGCCAGTAGTATACGGCGGGGTCAAGAAAAACTGTTTTTT	CASSIRRGQEKLFF
TRBV28	NA	TRBD1	TRBJ2-5	13	TGTGCCAGCAGTGGGACAGGCCGGGAGACCCAGTACTTC	CASSGTGRETQYF
TRBV28	many	TRBD1	TRBJ1-4	15	TGTGCCAGCAGTTTGCCCGGGACAGGGAATGAAAAACTGTTTTTT	CASSLPGTGNEKLFF
TRBV29-1	many	NA	TRBJ1-4	14	TGCAGCGTCGGGACAAGCCGGGGCGTTAAAAAACTGTTTTTT	CSVGTSRGVKKLFF
TRBV29-1	few	NA	TRBJ2-7	15	TGCAGCGTTGAAGACCCCACGGGGGTTGGGTACGAGCAGTACTTC	CSVEDPTGVGYEQYF
TRBV15	many	NA	TRBJ1-5	12	TGTGCCACCAGCGGTAGTAATCAGCCCCAGCATTTT	CATSGSNQPQHF
TRBV5-1	NA	TRBD1	TRBJ2-1	17	TGCGCCAGCAGCTTGGAGGCCCGGGACAGGGATAACAATGAGCAGTTCTTC	CASSLEARDRDNNEQFF
TRBV7-3	many	NA	TRBJ2-5	15	TGTGCCAGCAGCTCCGCGGGCAGGGGCCAAGAGACCCAGTACTTC	CASSSAGRGQETQYF
TRBV29-1	many	TRBD2	TRBJ2-5	13	TGCAGCGTTGAACAGCGGGAGAGGGGGACCCAGTACTTC	CSVEQRERGTQYF
TRBV19	many	NA	TRBJ2-7	14	TGTGCCAGTAGTATGTTCCGGGAGCACCACGAGCAGTACTTC	CASSMFREHHEQYF
TRBV2	NA	TRBD2	TRBJ2-3	15	TGTGCCAGCAGTGAAGCTGGCGGGAGGAGAGATACGCAGTATTTT	CASSEAGGRRDTQYF
TRBV20-1	many	NA	TRBJ2-3	16	TGCAGTGCCAGCACCGGGACTGCCGGAAGCACAGATACGCAGTATTTT	CSASTGTAGSTDTQYF
TRBV24-1	many	TRBD2	TRBJ2-7	14	TGTGCCACCAGCCCTAGCGGGGGGTCGGGGGAGCAGTACTTC	CATSPSGGSGEQYF
TRBV14	few	NA	TRBJ2-1	15	TGTGCCAGCAGCCCATGGGCGACAGGAAGCAATGAGCAGTTCTTC	CASSPWATGSNEQFF
TRBV28	many	NA	TRBJ1-5	17	TGTGCCAGCAGTGCCTCCGGGGCCAGGACTAGCAATCAGCCCCAGCATTTT	CASSASGARTSNQPQHF